One and the same sample provided the 13 T cell receptor beta chains below, sequenced in a study of cytomegalovirus exposure and HLA in healthy donors (dated by TCRdb to 2016 to 2017). Library generation was performed with the immunoSEQ multiplex PCR assay. The multiplex PCR relied on a mix of 60 forward primers for TCR Vbeta segments and 13 reverse primers for TCR Jbeta segments. Held by TCRdb, this immuneACCESS table contains in-frame sequences only and omits some clones. Under half of the omission traces to an unresolved V gene where checked; the cause of the rest is unknown. Within this sample are over 100,000 clones, with approximately 87% of them counted one time only. 2.5% to 3% of the sample is taken by the ten largest. Sequencing input: PBMCs. These receptors originate from a man in his forties or fifties in good health and CMV-seronegative.

The V call is TRBV4-1, the J call TRBJ2-6; a possible D gene is TRBD1 (6 bases). The germline V gene encodes CDR1 MGHRA and CDR2 YSYEKL. The ends were cut back, 2 bases at V and 0 bases at J, with 20 bases in the middle. The CDR3 is 20 residues long. The CDR3 protein is CASSQRVIQGPISGANVLTF. Written as DNA, the CDR3 is TGCGCCAGCAGCCAAAGGGTAATACAGGGCCCAATCTCTGGGGCCAACGTCCTGACTTTC.

In the case of this clone: Other nucleotide sequences in the sample specify the same CDR3. The rearrangement links TRBV7-2 to TRBJ2-7, with D possibly being TRBD2 (6 bases). The CDR3 runs to 14 residues. The germline V gene encodes CDR1 SGHTA and CDR2 FQGNSA. Trimming stripped 1 base from V and 0 bases from J, with 7 bases between. CDR3 nucleotide sequence: TGTGCCAGCAGCTTAGTTAGCGGCTCCTACGAGCAGTACTTC. As protein: CASSLVSGSYEQYF.

The table lists this clone with a count of one. V is TRBV10-3 and J is TRBJ1-1; 8 positions match TRBD1. Germline V gene sequence: CDR1 ENHRY, CDR2 SYGVKD. This CDR3 contains 12 residues. The V gene end was trimmed by 8 bases and the J gene end by 6 bases; junction bases not matched to a gene: 5. As DNA, the CDR3 is TGTGCCATCGCTCAGACAGGGGCTGAAGCTTTCTTT. It translates to CAIAQTGAEAFF.

The chain employs TRBV15 and TRBJ1-2, with 10 bases fitting TRBD1. There are 17 residues in the CDR3. V trimming: 6 bases; J trimming: 2 bases; junction bases outside the gene matches: 12. From germline, CDR1 is LNHNV and CDR2 YYDKDF (reference sequence). The CDR3: CATREDRGRFGNYGYTF. In DNA form, the CDR3 reads TGTGCCACCAGGGAAGACAGGGGGCGCTTTGGCAACTATGGCTACACCTTC.

DNA of the CDR3: TGTGCCAGCAGCTTGGGAGTGGGTGACACCGGGGAGCTGTTTTTT. It translates to CASSLGVGDTGELFF. This chain connects TRBV7-9 to TRBJ2-2; D possibly corresponds to TRBD2 (5 bases). Germline lookup yields CDR1 SEHNR and CDR2 FQNEAQ (reference sequence). Between the trimmed V and J ends, which lost 3 bases and 3 bases, there was a span of 11 bases. The CDR3 loop spans 15 amino acids.

V is TRBV4-1 and J is TRBJ1-2; 7 bases map to TRBD1. Germline CDR1 is MGHRA and CDR2 is YSYEKL. The CDR3 has 17 residues. V lost 2 bases, J lost 1 base, and 10 bases stayed unmatched. In DNA, the CDR3 is TGCGCCAGCAGCCAACTAGTGTCACAGGGGATTAACTATGGCTACACCTTC. This translates into CASSQLVSQGINYGYTF.

This rearrangement joins TRBV7-9 to TRBJ2-7; a weak D match, TRBD2 (6 bases). Trimming cost V 4 bases and J 0 bases, with 19 bases left between them. The CDR3 has 17 residues. CDR1 is SEHNR, CDR2 FQNEAQ, per germline (reference sequence). The DNA for the CDR3 is TGTGCCAGCAGCTCCCCCTATGGGGGGACGGCCTCCTACGAGCAGTACTTC. Translated: CASSSPYGGTASYEQYF.

V usage is TRBV6-5 and J usage is TRBJ2-7; 12 bases fit TRBD2. CDR3 size: 16 residues. CDR1 is MNHEY, CDR2 SVGAGI, per germline. Trimming at V came to 0 bases and at J to 3 bases, leaving 3 bases not matched to a gene. The CDR3 DNA reads as TGTGCCAGCAGTTACTCGACTAGCGGGGGCCACTACGAGCAGTACTTC. It specifies CASSYSTSGGHYEQYF.

The gene calls are TRBV9 and TRBJ1-1; perhaps TRBD1 as D (5 bases). This CDR3 has 15 amino acids. Trimming took off 0 bases at V and 6 bases at J, with 15 bases between the two ends. CDR1 is SGDLS, CDR2 YYNGEE, per germline. The CDR3 DNA follows: TGTGCCAGCAGCGTAGATATATCCAGGGATGCTGAAGCTTTCTTT. This translates into CASSVDISRDAEAFF.

This chain links TRBV11-2 with TRBJ2-3, with 7 bases fitting TRBD1. The germline CDR1 and CDR2 sequences are SGHAT and FQNNGV. V lost 5 bases to trimming and J lost 11 bases; unmatched junction nucleotides: 13. The CDR3 covers 14 residues. The chain's CDR3 is CASSTPGQRVEQYF. As DNA, the CDR3 is TGTGCCAGCAGCACACCGGGACAGAGGGTTGAGCAGTATTTT.

The table lists this clone with a few counts. This sequence joins TRBV6-1 and TRBJ2-2, with D possibly being TRBD1 (6 bases). Trimming removed 7 bases at V and 1 base at J, with 13 bases between. Per the germline V gene, CDR1 is MNHNS and CDR2 is SASEGT. CDR3 size: 15 residues. The CDR3 loop reads CASIQEGENTGELFF. In DNA, the CDR3 is TGTGCCAGCATTCAAGAGGGGGAGAACACCGGGGAGCTGTTTTTT.

This clone was counted a single time. The genes are TRBV6-6 and TRBJ2-1; perhaps TRBD1 as D (6 bases). The length of the CDR3 is 15 residues. CDR1 is MNHNY, CDR2 SVGAGI, per germline (reference sequence). The V gene lost 2 bases and the J gene lost 2 bases, with 10 bases spanning the gap. The CDR3 region is CASSYGQGPYNEQFF. CDR3 sequence (DNA): TGTGCCAGCAGTTACGGGCAGGGGCCCTACAATGAGCAGTTCTTC.

This clone has a handful of counts. The chain carries TRBV27 and TRBJ2-5; possible D gene TRBD2, 6 bases. The CDR3 consists of 13 residues. V lost 3 bases and J lost 4, with 9 bases in between. In germline, CDR1 is MNHEY, CDR2 SMNVEV (reference sequence). CDR3 in amino acids: CASSFFGGETQYF. For the CDR3, the DNA is TGTGCCAGCAGTTTTTTCGGGGGAGAGACCCAGTACTTC.